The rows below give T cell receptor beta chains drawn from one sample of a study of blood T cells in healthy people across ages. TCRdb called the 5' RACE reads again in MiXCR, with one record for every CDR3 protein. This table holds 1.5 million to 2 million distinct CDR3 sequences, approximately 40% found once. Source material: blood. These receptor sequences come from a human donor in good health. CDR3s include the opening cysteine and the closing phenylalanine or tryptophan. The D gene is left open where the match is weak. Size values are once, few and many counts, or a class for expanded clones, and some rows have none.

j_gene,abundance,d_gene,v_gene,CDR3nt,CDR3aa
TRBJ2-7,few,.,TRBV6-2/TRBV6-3,TGTGCCAGCAGAGGCCCGGGGCAGGGAGACGACGAGCAGTACTTC,CASRGPGQGDDEQYF
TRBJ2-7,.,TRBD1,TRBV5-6,TGTGCCAGCAGCTACGGACAGGGTGTAATAATCTACGAGCAGTACTTC,CASSYGQGVIIYEQYF
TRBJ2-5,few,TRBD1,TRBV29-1,TGCAGCGTTGGGGCGGGACAGGGGCTCGGAGAGACCCAGTACTTC,CSVGAGQGLGETQYF
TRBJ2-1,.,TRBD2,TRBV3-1,TGTGCCAGCAGCTATCCCGGGACTAATCGAAATGAGCAGTTCTTC,CASSYPGTNRNEQFF
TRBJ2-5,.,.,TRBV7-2,TGTGCCAGCAGCAGACCCGGGACCGCCTCGGAAGAGCAGTACTTC,CASSRPGTASEEQYF
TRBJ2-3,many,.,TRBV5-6,TGTGCCAGCAGCTTCCCACCCACAGATACGCAGTATTTT,CASSFPPTDTQYF
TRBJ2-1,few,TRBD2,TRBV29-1,TGCAGCGTTGGGGGACTAGCGGGGGGGAGCTCCTACAATGAGCAGTTCTTC,CSVGGLAGGSSYNEQFF
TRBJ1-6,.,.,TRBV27,TGTGCCAGCTCCCCCTCATGGGGAGGTAATTCACCCCTCCACTTT,CASSPSWGGNSPLHF
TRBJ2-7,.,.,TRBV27,TGTGCCAGCAGTTTGAGATATGGGCGGCAGGCCTACGAGCAGTACTTC,CASSLRYGRQAYEQYF
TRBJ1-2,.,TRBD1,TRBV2,TGTGCCAGCAGTCCCCGACAGGGGAAAGGAGGCTACACCTTC,CASSPRQGKGGYTF
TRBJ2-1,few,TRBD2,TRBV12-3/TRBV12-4,TGTGCCAGCCAGAGAGACGGGGGGGGAGTCAATGAGCAGTTCTTC,CASQRDGGGVNEQFF
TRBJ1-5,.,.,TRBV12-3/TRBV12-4,TGTGCCAGCAGTTTAGAGGGGGGGCGGAATAGCAATCAGCCCCAGCATTTT,CASSLEGGRNSNQPQHF
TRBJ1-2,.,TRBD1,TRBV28,TGTGCCAGCAGTCAACGGGACAGTCTTTTTTATGGCTACACCTTC,CASSQRDSLFYGYTF
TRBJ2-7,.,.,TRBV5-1,TGCGCCAGCAGCCTTAAGGTTTCGGAAATCTACGAGCAGTACTTC,CASSLKVSEIYEQYF
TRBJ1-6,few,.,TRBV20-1,TGCAGTGCTAATCCGGGACTGACGAATTCACCCCTCCACTTT,CSANPGLTNSPLHF
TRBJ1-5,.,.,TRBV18,TGTGCCAGCTCACAGGGATCCAATCAGCCCCGGCATTTT,CASSQGSNQPRHF
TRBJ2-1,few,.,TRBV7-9,TGTGCCAGCAGCCTCCGGAGGGAATCCTACAATGAGCAGTTCTTC,CASSLRRESYNEQFF
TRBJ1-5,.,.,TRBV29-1,TGCAGCGTGGGGGACGGCAGTAGCAATCAGCCCCAGCATTTT,CSVGDGSSNQPQHF
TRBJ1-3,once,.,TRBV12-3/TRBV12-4,TGTGCCAGCAGTTTGACACCTTCTGGAAACACCATATATTTT,CASSLTPSGNTIYF
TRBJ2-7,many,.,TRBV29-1,TGCAGCGTTGAGGCCACCCAGGGGCTCTCCGAGCAGTACTTC,CSVEATQGLSEQYF
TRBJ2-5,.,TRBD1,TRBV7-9,TGTGCCAGCAGGGAGGGACAGGGTGAAGAGACCCAGTACTTC,CASREGQGEETQYF
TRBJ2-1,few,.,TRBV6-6,TGTGCCAGCAGTTACTCGACTTTGGGACTTAGGAATGAGCAGTTCTTC,CASSYSTLGLRNEQFF
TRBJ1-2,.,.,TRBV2,TGTGCCAGCAGAGCAGGGGACGGCTACACCTTC,CASRAGDGYTF
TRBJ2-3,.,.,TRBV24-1,TGTGCCACCAGTGCCCCGAGCACAGATACGCAGTATTTT,CATSAPSTDTQYF
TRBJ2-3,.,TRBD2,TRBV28,TGTGCCAGCATAAACAACGGTCTAGCGGGGGAACGGGATACGCAGTATTTT,CASINNGLAGERDTQYF
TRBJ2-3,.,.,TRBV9,TGTGCCAGTCAGGGCGAAGGTTTAGCAGATACGCAGTATTTT,CASQGEGLADTQYF
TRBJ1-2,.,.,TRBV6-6,TGTGCCAGCAGCGCCTCGGGGTACCCGAACTATGGCTACACCTTC,CASSASGYPNYGYTF
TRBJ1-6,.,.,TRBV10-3,TGTGCCACGGGGGGGACCCGGGCATCACCCCTCCACTTT,CATGGTRASPLHF
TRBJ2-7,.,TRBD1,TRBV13,TGTGCCAGCAGCGGACCCGGGACAGGGACATACGAGCAGTACTTC,CASSGPGTGTYEQYF